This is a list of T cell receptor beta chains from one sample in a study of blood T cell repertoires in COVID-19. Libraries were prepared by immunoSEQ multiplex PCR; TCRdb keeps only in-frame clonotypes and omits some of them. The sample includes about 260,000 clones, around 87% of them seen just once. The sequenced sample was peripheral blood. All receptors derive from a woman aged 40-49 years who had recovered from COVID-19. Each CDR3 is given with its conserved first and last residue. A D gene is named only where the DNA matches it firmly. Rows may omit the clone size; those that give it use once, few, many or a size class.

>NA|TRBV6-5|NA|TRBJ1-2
TGTGCCAGCAGTTACCTGAGCCGGACAAACTATGGCTACACCTTC
CASSYLSRTNYGYTF
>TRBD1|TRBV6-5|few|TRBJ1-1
TGTGCCAGCAGTCTTTTTGGACAGGGGACCACTGAAGCTTTCTTT
CASSLFGQGTTEAFF
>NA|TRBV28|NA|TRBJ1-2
TGTGCCAGCAGACCTGGGGGGTATGGCTACACCTTC
CASRPGGYGYTF
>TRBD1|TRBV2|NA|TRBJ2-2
TGTGCCAGCAGACGGGACAGGGTAGGAACCGGGGAGCTGTTTTTT
CASRRDRVGTGELFF
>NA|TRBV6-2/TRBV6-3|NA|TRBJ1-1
TGTGCCAGCAGTCTACAGGGAGTTTGGACTGAAGCTTTCTTT
CASSLQGVWTEAFF
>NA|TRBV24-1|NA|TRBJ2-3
TGTGCCACCAGTGATCCCCGGGAGGGGGCGGGAGATACGCAGTATTTT
CATSDPREGAGDTQYF
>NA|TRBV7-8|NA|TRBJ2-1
TGTGCCAGCAGCTTAGGAGGATCTGGGCAGTTCTTC
CASSLGGSGQFF
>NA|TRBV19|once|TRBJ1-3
TGTGCCAGTAGTTTCGGTCGGAGCTCTGGAAACACCATATATTTT
CASSFGRSSGNTIYF
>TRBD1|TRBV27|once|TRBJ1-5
TGTGCCAGCAGGCCCCCTGAGGACAGGGGGCCGAAAAGCAATCAGCCCCAGCATTTT
CASRPPEDRGPKSNQPQHF
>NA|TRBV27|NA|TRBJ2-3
TGTGCCAGCGGCCGACTAGGAGGTGGTACAGATACGCAGTATTTT
CASGRLGGGTDTQYF
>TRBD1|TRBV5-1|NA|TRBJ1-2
TGCGCCAGCAGCTCCACCACCAGGGGGCGATCCTATGGCTACACCTTC
CASSSTTRGRSYGYTF
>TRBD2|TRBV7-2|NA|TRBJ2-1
TGTGCCAGCAGCTTAGGGCGGGGGGGACCCCACAATGAGCAGTTCTTC
CASSLGRGGPHNEQFF
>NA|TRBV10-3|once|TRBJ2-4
TGTGCCATCGGAGGGGCGGCCAAAAACATTCAGTACTTC
CAIGGAAKNIQYF
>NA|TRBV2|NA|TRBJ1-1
TGTGCCAGCAGTGATACTGGGGGGGCGAAAGCTTTCTTT
CASSDTGGAKAFF
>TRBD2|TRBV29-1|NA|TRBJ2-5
TGCAGCGTTGGGCGGGGGGAGACCCAGTACTTC
CSVGRGETQYF
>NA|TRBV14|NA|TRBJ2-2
TGTGCCAGCAGTCAAAACTTCCTGGGCGTGAACACCGGGGAGCTGTTTTTT
CASSQNFLGVNTGELFF
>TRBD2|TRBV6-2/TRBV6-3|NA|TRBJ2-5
TGTGCCAGCAGTTACTCGAATCCTAGTCGGCGGGGGGAAGAGACCCAGTACTTC
CASSYSNPSRRGEETQYF
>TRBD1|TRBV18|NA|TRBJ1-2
TGTGCCAGCTCACCAGGTGGGACAGGGAGAGTCTATGGCTACACCTTC
CASSPGGTGRVYGYTF
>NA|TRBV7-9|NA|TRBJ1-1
TGTGCCAGCATCCTGACGAGGACAGAGAACACTGAAGCTTTCTTT
CASILTRTENTEAFF
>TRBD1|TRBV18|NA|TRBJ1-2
TGTGCCAGCTCACCACTCCCACAGGGGAGAACGGACTATGGCTACACCTTC
CASSPLPQGRTDYGYTF
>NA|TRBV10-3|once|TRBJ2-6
TGTGCCATCAGTGATCGTGGGGCCAACGTCCTGACTTTC
CAISDRGANVLTF
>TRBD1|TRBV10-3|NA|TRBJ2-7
TGTGCCACCAAACCGGGACAGTTCTACGAGCAGTACTTC
CATKPGQFYEQYF
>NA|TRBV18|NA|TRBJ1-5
TGTGCCAGCTCAGGCAGCAATCAGCCCCAGCATTTT
CASSGSNQPQHF
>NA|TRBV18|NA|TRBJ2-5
TGTGCCAGCTCACAGTCCAGCGGGCCCTGGGAGACCCAGTACTTC
CASSQSSGPWETQYF
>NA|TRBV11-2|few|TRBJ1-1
TGTGCCAGCAGCTCGTCAGACAGCCAGAACACTGAAGCTTTCTTT
CASSSSDSQNTEAFF
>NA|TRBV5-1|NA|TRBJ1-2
TGCGCCAGCAGCGTAAACAGGGACGGCTACACCTTC
CASSVNRDGYTF
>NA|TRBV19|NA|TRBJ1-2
TGTGCCAGTAGTACCCTCGGGGGGGAAAAGCATGGCTACACCTTC
CASSTLGGEKHGYTF
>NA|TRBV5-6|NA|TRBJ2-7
TGTGCCAGCACCACTTGGGAGAGCTCCTACGAGCAGTACTTC
CASTTWESSYEQYF
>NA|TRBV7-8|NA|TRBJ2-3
TGTGCCAGCAGCCCGAACTTATATCTGTCCGGGGGTACGCAGTATTTT
CASSPNLYLSGGTQYF
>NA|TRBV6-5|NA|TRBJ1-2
TGTGCCAGCAGTTCCGGGTTGTACTATGGCTACACCTTC
CASSSGLYYGYTF
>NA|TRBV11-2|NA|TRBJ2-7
TGTGCCAGCAGCTTTCTACAGGGTGCCTACGAGCAGTACTTC
CASSFLQGAYEQYF
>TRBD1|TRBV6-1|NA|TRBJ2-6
TGTGCCAGCAGTGAAATGGTCTGGGCAGGGGGCCCCTCTGGGGCCAACGTCCTGACTTTC
CASSEMVWAGGPSGANVLTF
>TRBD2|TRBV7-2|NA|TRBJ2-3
TGTGCCAGCTCCATAGCGGCTAGCGGGGGGGGAGATACGCAGTATTTT
CASSIAASGGGDTQYF
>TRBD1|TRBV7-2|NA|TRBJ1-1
TGTGCCAGCAGCTTTTCTATCCAGGGGGCTGGTTGGATCTTT
CASSFSIQGAGWIF
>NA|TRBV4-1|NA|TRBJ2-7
TGCGCCAGCAGCCAAGGTTATGGCAGTGGCTCCTACGAGCAGTACTTC
CASSQGYGSGSYEQYF
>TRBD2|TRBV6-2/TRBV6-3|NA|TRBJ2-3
TGTGCCAGCAGCCTTTTCGGGGGGGCAGATACGCAGTATTTT
CASSLFGGADTQYF
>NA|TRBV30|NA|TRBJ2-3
TGTGCCTGGAGTGTACACGCCGGGACAGATACGCAGTATTTT
CAWSVHAGTDTQYF
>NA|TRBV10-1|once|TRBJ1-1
TGCGCCAGCAGTACAGGGCTCGGCACTGAAGCTTTCTTT
CASSTGLGTEAFF
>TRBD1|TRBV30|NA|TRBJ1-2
TGTGCCTGGTCCGGGACAGCCTATGGCTACACCTTC
CAWSGTAYGYTF
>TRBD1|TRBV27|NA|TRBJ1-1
TGTGCCAGCCACGACAGGGGGCCCAACACTGAAGCTTTCTTT
CASHDRGPNTEAFF
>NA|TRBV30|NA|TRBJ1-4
TGTGCCTGCTGGGGACTGGAAGGTCATAAACTGTTTTTT
CACWGLEGHKLFF
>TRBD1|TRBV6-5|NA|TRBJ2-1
TGTGCCAGCAGCCCGACAGGGGGCTCCTACAATGAGCAGTTCTTC
CASSPTGGSYNEQFF